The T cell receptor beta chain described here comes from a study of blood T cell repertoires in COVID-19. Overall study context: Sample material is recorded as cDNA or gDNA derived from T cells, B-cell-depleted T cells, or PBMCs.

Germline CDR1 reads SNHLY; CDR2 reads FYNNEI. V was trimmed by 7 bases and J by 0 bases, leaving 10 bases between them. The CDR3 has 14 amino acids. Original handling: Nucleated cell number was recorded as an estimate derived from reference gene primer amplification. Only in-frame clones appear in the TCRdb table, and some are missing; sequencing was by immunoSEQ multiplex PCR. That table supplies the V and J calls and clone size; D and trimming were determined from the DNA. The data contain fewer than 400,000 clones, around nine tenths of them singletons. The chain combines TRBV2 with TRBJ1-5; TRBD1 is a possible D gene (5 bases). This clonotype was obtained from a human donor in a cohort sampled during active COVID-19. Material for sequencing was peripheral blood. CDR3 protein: CASKRDYSNQPQHF. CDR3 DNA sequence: TGTGCCAGCAAAAGGGACTATAGCAATCAGCCCCAGCATTTT.